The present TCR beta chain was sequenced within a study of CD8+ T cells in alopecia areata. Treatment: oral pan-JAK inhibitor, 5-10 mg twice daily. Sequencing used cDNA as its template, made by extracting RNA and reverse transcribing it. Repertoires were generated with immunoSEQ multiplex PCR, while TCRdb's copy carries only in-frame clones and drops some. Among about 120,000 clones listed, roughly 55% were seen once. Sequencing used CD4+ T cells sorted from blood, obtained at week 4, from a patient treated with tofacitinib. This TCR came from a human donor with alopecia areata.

The CDR3: CSVRFLGASGNTIYF. The CDR3 DNA reads TGCAGCGTTCGGTTCCTTGGGGCGAGCGGAAACACCATATATTTT. V is TRBV29-1 and J is TRBJ1-3, with D tentatively TRBD1 (5 bases). Germline CDR1 reads SQVTM; CDR2 reads ANQGSEA. There are 15 residues in the CDR3. The V end was cut by 5 bases, the J end by 4 bases, with 18 bases between.